Following are 27 T cell receptor beta chains from one sample sequenced in a study of cytomegalovirus exposure and HLA in healthy donors listed by TCRdb under 2017. Libraries were constructed by the immunoSEQ multiplex PCR assay. A mixture of 60 forward primers for TCR Vbeta segments and 13 reverse primers for TCR Jbeta segments was used in the multiplex PCR. TCRdb limited this immuneACCESS table to in-frame rearrangements with V and J called. A share of clones is missing; checked studies link under half to unresolved V genes, and the rest is unexplained. For this sample there are 100,000 or so clones; roughly 71% appear just once. Roughly a tenth of the sample rests with the top ten. Sequencing was done on a sample of PBMCs. The receptors shown here come from a man aged 40-49 years in good health and CMV-seropositive.

This clone has more than one count but fewer than ten. The chain employs TRBV9 and TRBJ2-1; D possibly corresponds to TRBD1 (5 bases). CDR3 size: 15 residues. Trimming pared 5 bases from V and 6 bases from J, leaving 18 bases between. Looked up from germline, CDR1 is SGDLS and CDR2 is YYNGEE. The CDR3 sequence: CASRGPTASGNEQFF. For the CDR3, the DNA is TGTGCCAGCAGGGGCCCGACAGCCTCGGGCAATGAGCAGTTCTTC.

The rearrangement joins TRBV18 to TRBJ1-3; D gene ambiguous. Trimming pared 5 bases from V and 2 bases from J, leaving 13 bases between. Germline CDR1 KGHSH, CDR2 LQKENI. The CDR3 is made up of 15 amino acids. This chain's CDR3 is CASSSRLNPGNTIYF. The CDR3 nucleotides read TGTGCCAGCTCATCCCGACTAAACCCTGGAAACACCATATATTTT.

The chain combines TRBV10-1 with TRBJ2-1; 7 bases match TRBD2. Germline V gene sequence: CDR1 WNHNN, CDR2 SYGVQD (reference sequence). After removal of 3 bases from V and 5 bases from J, the junction contained 1 base not matched to a gene. The CDR3 contains 13 residues. CDR3 DNA sequence: TGCGCCAGCAGTGATGGGACTAACAATGAGCAGTTCTTC. Translating gives CASSDGTNNEQFF.

The gene calls are TRBV9 and TRBJ1-1, with TRBD1 identical over 11 bases. This CDR3 spans 17 amino acids. The junction had 12 bases not matched to a gene; V was cut back by 8 bases and J by 0 bases. CDR1 SGDLS and CDR2 YYNGEE come from the germline V gene. The CDR3 nucleotides are TGTGCCAGTCCCACCAGGACAGGGGGCAACATGAACACTGAAGCTTTCTTT. It translates to CASPTRTGGNMNTEAFF.

The gene calls are TRBV5-1 and TRBJ2-7, with 8 bases aligning to TRBD1. Germline V gene data show CDR1 as SGHRS and CDR2 as YFSETQ. This CDR3 is built from 15 residues. Trimming cost V 4 bases and J 4 bases; bases outside gene matches: 10. As DNA, the CDR3 is TGCGCCAGCAGCCCAGACAGGGGCCTACCGTACGAGCAGTACTTC. It codes for CASSPDRGLPYEQYF. The whole variable domain, remainder taken from reference TRBV5-1 and TRBJ2-7, is KAGVTQTPRYLIKTRGQQVTLSCSPISGHRSVSWYQQTPGQGLQFLFEYFSETQRNKGNFPGRFSGRQFSNSRSEMNVSTLELGDSALYLCASSPDRGLPYEQYFGPGTRLTVT.

This clone came up a few times. The V call is TRBV11-2, the J call TRBJ2-7; no clear D. Germline V CDR1 and CDR2: SGHAT, FQNNGV. This CDR3 comprises 16 residues. V was pared by 5 bases and J by 3 bases, with 20 bases between. CDR3 sequence reads: CASSEVSAYARYEQYF. The CDR3 nucleotides read TGTGCCAGCAGCGAGGTTTCTGCCTACGCTCGCTACGAGCAGTACTTC.

This rearrangement joins TRBV30 to TRBJ1-1, with D possibly TRBD1 on 5 matching bases. The CDR3 is made up of 13 amino acids. Trimming removed 0 bases at V and 4 bases at J, with 9 bases between. Per the germline V gene, CDR1 is GTSNPN and CDR2 is SVGIG (reference sequence). CDR3 in amino acids: CAWSVGGATEAFF. Written as DNA, the CDR3 is TGTGCCTGGAGTGTAGGAGGGGCCACTGAAGCTTTCTTT.

The chain recombines TRBV23-1 with TRBJ1-5; 7 bases map to TRBD1. TRBV23-1 is an open reading frame whose function is uncertain. This CDR3 region has 14 residues. Trimming cost V 5 bases and J 8 bases; bases outside gene matches: 9. CDR3 region: CASSERQGKEPQHF. The CDR3 nucleotides read TGCGCCAGCAGTGAAAGACAGGGTAAGGAGCCCCAGCATTTT.

The gene calls are TRBV6-5 and TRBJ2-1, with TRBD2 identical over 11 bases. J lost 8 bases, V lost 5 bases, and 8 bases had no gene match. From germline, CDR1 is MNHEY and CDR2 SVGAGI. The CDR3 runs to 15 residues. CDR3 DNA sequence: TGTGCCAGCAGTGGTCTAGCGGGAGGTTTTGATGAGCAGTTCTTC. Protein: CASSGLAGGFDEQFF.

This clone came up a few times. The genes are TRBV7-2 and TRBJ2-6, with D unclear. CDR3 length: 17 amino acids. In germline, CDR1 is SGHTA, CDR2 FQGNSA. V was trimmed by 6 bases and J by 0 bases, leaving 15 bases between them. The CDR3 DNA reads as TGTGCCAGCAGTGGTGCGGCTCTTTCCTCTGGGGCCAACGTCCTGACTTTC. It specifies CASSGAALSSGANVLTF. Complete variable domain (other parts from reference TRBV7-2 and TRBJ2-6): GAGVSQSPSNKVTEKGKDVELRCDPISGHTALYWYRQSLGQGLEFLIYFQGNSAPDKSGLPSDRFSAERTGGSVSTLTIQRTQQEDSAVYLCASSGAALSSGANVLTFGAGSRLTVL.

This clone was detected only a few times. The rearrangement joins TRBV6-4 to TRBJ2-3; 7 bases align to TRBD2. The ends lost 0 bases at V and 2 bases at J; junction bases unmatched: 5. Germline loops: CDR1 MRHNA, CDR2 SNTAGT. The CDR3 loop spans 16 amino acids. The DNA for the CDR3 is TGTGCCAGCAGTGACTCCGCGGGAGAATCCACAGATACGCAGTATTTT. Amino acids: CASSDSAGESTDTQYF.

Comments on this clone: In the same sample, other DNA sequences code for this CDR3. V gene TRBV9 combines with J gene TRBJ2-2, with D possibly matching TRBD2 (6 bases). The ends were cut back, 2 bases at V and 2 bases at J, with 7 bases in the middle. Germline CDR1 reads SGDLS; CDR2 reads YYNGEE. This CDR3 is built from 14 residues. The DNA for the CDR3 is TGTGCCAGCAGCGTGGGAGGAAACACCGGGGAGCTGTTTTTT. It encodes CASSVGGNTGELFF.

The chain links TRBV29-1 to TRBJ1-2; perhaps TRBD1 as D (5 bases). The CDR3 runs to 11 residues. V lost 7 bases and J 5 bases, leaving 11 bases between the germline ends. Germline V gene data show CDR1 as SQVTM and CDR2 as ANQGSEA. The CDR3 DNA follows: TGCAGCGCCGCGACAGCTTATGGCTACACCTTC. This codes for CSAATAYGYTF.

This clone has only a few counts. The genes are TRBV7-9 and TRBJ1-3; 7 nucleotides agree with TRBD1. From germline, CDR1 is SEHNR and CDR2 FQNEAQ (reference sequence). This CDR3 contains 15 residues. V shed 5 bases and J 5 bases; nucleotides not matched to a gene: 9. This CDR3 reads CASSPPGQARNTIYF. For the CDR3, the DNA is TGTGCCAGCAGCCCCCCTGGACAGGCTAGAAACACCATATATTTT.

The rearrangement joins TRBV18 to TRBJ1-1; the D is unclear. Germline values: CDR1 KGHSH, CDR2 LQKENI. The V gene lost 0 bases and the J gene lost 5 bases, with 13 bases spanning the gap. The CDR3 sequence is 15 residues long. CDR3 residues: CASSPPEGVGTEAFF. DNA of the CDR3: TGTGCCAGCTCACCACCGGAGGGTGTTGGAACTGAAGCTTTCTTT.

V is TRBV30 and J is TRBJ2-7; TRBD2 might be the D (7 bases). The V and J ends lost 5 bases and 6 bases respectively, with 14 bases between them. The germline V gene has CDR1 GTSNPN and CDR2 SVGIG (reference sequence). The CDR3 runs 12 residues. The CDR3 bases are TGTGCCTGGGGGAGGGGGTATCGCGAGCAGTACGTC. Translation gives CAWGRGYREQYV.

Only a few counts were recorded for this clone. The chain couples TRBV9 to TRBJ2-3; a possible D gene is TRBD1 (5 bases). This CDR3 has 15 amino acids. The germline V and J ends were trimmed by 2 bases and 4 bases, with 14 bases remaining between them. Germline V gene sequence: CDR1 SGDLS, CDR2 YYNGEE. In nucleotides, the CDR3 is TGTGCCAGCAGCGTCCTAGAAGGGGTGCCAGATACGCAGTATTTT. The encoded protein is CASSVLEGVPDTQYF.

The rearrangement links TRBV6-6 to TRBJ1-1, with 11 bases matching TRBD1. Germline assignment: CDR1 MNHNY and CDR2 SVGAGI (reference sequence). The CDR3 has 15 amino acids. V was pared by 7 bases and J by 5 bases, with 9 bases of the junction left unmatched. The CDR3 sequence: CASTFGQGAGTEAFF. The DNA for the CDR3 is TGTGCCAGCACCTTCGGACAGGGGGCGGGTACTGAAGCTTTCTTT.

This clone appeared a few times. The rearrangement joins TRBV20-1 to TRBJ1-1; 11 nucleotides line up with TRBD1. The CDR3 extends over 11 amino acids. V lost 5 bases and J lost 11; bases outside the gene matches: 4. Germline loops: CDR1 DFQATT, CDR2 SNEGSKA (reference sequence). The CDR3: CSAWTGGVAFF. The CDR3 nucleotides read TGCAGTGCTTGGACAGGGGGCGTCGCTTTCTTT.

The chain recombines TRBV29-1 with TRBJ2-2; 9 nucleotides align to TRBD2. The germline CDR1 and CDR2 sequences are SQVTM and ANQGSEA. V gave up 6 bases and J gave up 5 bases; unmatched junction bases: 10. The CDR3 covers 15 residues. CDR3 in amino acids: CSVRGREGQTGELFF. CDR3 DNA sequence: TGCAGCGTGCGGGGGCGGGAGGGCCAAACCGGGGAGCTGTTTTTT.

This sequence joins TRBV7-3 and TRBJ2-3; 7 bases are a match to TRBD2. The CDR3 totals 13 residues. The trim removed 2 bases at V and 6 bases at J, leaving 2 bases unmatched. Germline loops: CDR1 SGHTA, CDR2 FQGTGA. The CDR3 here is CASSLGLEDTQYF. In DNA form, the CDR3 reads TGTGCCAGCAGCTTAGGACTAGAGGATACGCAGTATTTT.

The chain employs TRBV2 and TRBJ2-7; maybe TRBD1 (5 bases). Trimming stripped 5 bases from V and 0 bases from J, with 17 bases between. In germline, CDR1 is SNHLY, CDR2 FYNNEI. CDR3 length equals 16 residues. The CDR3 nucleotides read TGTGCCAGCAGTTCCTTCGCCCTAGGGGCCTCCTACGAGCAGTACGTC. This gives the protein CASSSFALGASYEQYV.

The rearrangement links TRBV2 to TRBJ1-1, with no clear D. The CDR3 sequence is 15 residues long. Looked up from germline, CDR1 is SNHLY and CDR2 is FYNNEI. Deletions cut 3 bases from V and 10 bases from J, with 21 bases between. The CDR3 nucleotides read TGTGCCAGCAGTGATGGCCGGGGTTTTGGTGATGTAGCTTTCTTT. Its translation is CASSDGRGFGDVAFF.

The chain carries TRBV7-2 and TRBJ2-1; 7 bases map to TRBD1. V lost 5 bases to trimming and J lost 16 bases; unmatched junction nucleotides: 11. The CDR3 has 12 amino acids. The germline V gene encodes CDR1 SGHTA and CDR2 FQGNSA. In DNA, the CDR3 is TGTGCCAGCAGCCAAGACAGGGATACTCCCTTCTTC. Encoded protein: CASSQDRDTPFF.

The chain employs TRBV6-6 and TRBJ1-4; perhaps TRBD1 as D (5 bases). V was cut by 6 bases and J by 2 bases, with 13 bases left in between. CDR1 and CDR2 from the germline V gene are MNHNY and SVGAGI (reference sequence). The CDR3 runs to 15 residues. CDR3 sequence: CASRTRQSTNEKLFF. The CDR3 DNA is TGTGCCAGCAGAACCCGACAGAGTACTAATGAAAAACTGTTTTTT.

The chain carries TRBV10-3 and TRBJ1-2; 7 nucleotides agree with TRBD1. This CDR3 has 14 residues. Germline V gives CDR1 ENHRY, CDR2 SYGVKD. V trimming: 0 bases; J trimming: 2 bases; junction bases outside the gene matches: 0. The CDR3 nucleotides are TGTGCCATCAGTGAGTCGGGACAGAACTATGGCTACACCTTC. Protein: CAISESGQNYGYTF.

The gene calls are TRBV6-5 and TRBJ1-2, with D hard to call. Trimming took off 0 bases at V and 5 bases at J, with 16 bases between the two ends. Germline assignment: CDR1 MNHEY and CDR2 SVGAGI. The CDR3 is 16 residues long. Here the CDR3 reads CASSYSPATGGYGYTF. The DNA of the CDR3 is TGTGCCAGCAGTTACTCTCCCGCAACCGGAGGGTATGGCTACACCTTC.